The rows below give T cell receptor beta chains drawn from one sample of a study of patients and donors after allogeneic stem cell transplantation. One entry per CDR3 protein, called by TCRdb with MiXCR from the RT-PCR reads. The sample consists of about a million distinct CDR3 sequences, about 20% of them appearing once. The source material was blood, either unsorted or a sorted T cell fraction (not recorded which). The receptors were gathered from a human donor who was either an allogeneic HSCT recipient or a stem cell or donor lymphocyte infusion donor (not recorded which). It is not recorded whose cells these are; they may come from a transplant donor. CDR3s include the opening cysteine and the closing phenylalanine or tryptophan. Each record gives: V gene, J gene, CDR3 length, CDR3 protein.

v_gene: TRBV18
j_gene: TRBJ2-6
len: 15
CDR3aa: CASSPLEGSGHVLTF

v_gene: TRBV20-1
j_gene: TRBJ2-1
len: 16
CDR3aa: CSARTGKSGGINEQFF

v_gene: TRBV20-1
j_gene: TRBJ2-6
len: 17
CDR3aa: CSARGTGGKSGANVLTF

v_gene: TRBV5-1
j_gene: TRBJ1-2
len: 14
CDR3aa: CASSLDRAGDGYTF

v_gene: TRBV9
j_gene: TRBJ2-1
len: 14
CDR3aa: CASRRDNSYNEQFF

v_gene: TRBV12-3/TRBV12-4
j_gene: TRBJ2-7
len: 15
CDR3aa: CASRYGLAGTYEQYF

v_gene: TRBV9
j_gene: TRBJ2-3
len: 16
CDR3aa: CASSGLTGLATDTQYF

v_gene: TRBV4-3
j_gene: TRBJ2-1
len: 16
CDR3aa: CASSRSLAGVTNEQFF

v_gene: TRBV6-1
j_gene: TRBJ1-2
len: 14
CDR3aa: CASSRQVSNYGYTF

v_gene: TRBV18
j_gene: TRBJ2-7
len: 16
CDR3aa: CASSPPGRLPTYEQYF

v_gene: TRBV10-3
j_gene: TRBJ1-1
len: 14
CDR3aa: CAIIVNSVPNEAFF

v_gene: TRBV2
j_gene: TRBJ1-2
len: 11
CDR3aa: CASSTGHGYTF

v_gene: TRBV20-1
j_gene: TRBJ1-2
len: 14
CDR3aa: CSAREDRANYGYTF

v_gene: TRBV3-1
j_gene: TRBJ2-1
len: 15
CDR3aa: CASSPPREGTNEQFF

v_gene: TRBV7-2
j_gene: TRBJ2-1
len: 16
CDR3aa: CASSLRASGVVNEQFF

v_gene: TRBV12-3/TRBV12-4
j_gene: TRBJ2-7
len: 14
CDR3aa: CASSLGGTDYEQYF

v_gene: TRBV5-1
j_gene: TRBJ2-1
len: 15
CDR3aa: CASSLAPAAPSEQFF

v_gene: TRBV12-3/TRBV12-4
j_gene: TRBJ1-1
len: 12
CDR3aa: CASSFAHTGAFF

v_gene: TRBV20-1
j_gene: TRBJ1-1
len: 11
CDR3aa: CSAKRGPEAFF

v_gene: TRBV4-2
j_gene: TRBJ1-4
len: 14
CDR3aa: CASSPGGTNEKLFF

v_gene: TRBV25-1
j_gene: TRBJ2-7
len: 15
CDR3aa: CASSVSRDGGHEQYF

v_gene: TRBV12-3/TRBV12-4
j_gene: TRBJ2-4
len: 15
CDR3aa: CASSADLLAKNIQYF

v_gene: TRBV2
j_gene: TRBJ1-4
len: 13
CDR3aa: CASSDRRGEKLFF

v_gene: TRBV18
j_gene: TRBJ1-1
len: 15
CDR3aa: CASSPPTGLDTEAFF

v_gene: TRBV20-1
j_gene: TRBJ1-6
len: 17
CDR3aa: CSARRQGSGSYNSPLHF

v_gene: TRBV12-3/TRBV12-4
j_gene: TRBJ1-3
len: 14
CDR3aa: CASSLTSSGNTIYF

v_gene: TRBV10-3
j_gene: TRBJ1-4
len: 13
CDR3aa: CAISESRNEKLFF

v_gene: TRBV20-1
j_gene: TRBJ1-1
len: 14
CDR3aa: CSASSLTGNTEAFF

v_gene: TRBV15
j_gene: TRBJ2-5
len: 17
CDR3aa: CATSREIKRGTQETQYF

v_gene: TRBV7-8
j_gene: TRBJ2-3
len: 15
CDR3aa: CASSLVIEGTDTQYF